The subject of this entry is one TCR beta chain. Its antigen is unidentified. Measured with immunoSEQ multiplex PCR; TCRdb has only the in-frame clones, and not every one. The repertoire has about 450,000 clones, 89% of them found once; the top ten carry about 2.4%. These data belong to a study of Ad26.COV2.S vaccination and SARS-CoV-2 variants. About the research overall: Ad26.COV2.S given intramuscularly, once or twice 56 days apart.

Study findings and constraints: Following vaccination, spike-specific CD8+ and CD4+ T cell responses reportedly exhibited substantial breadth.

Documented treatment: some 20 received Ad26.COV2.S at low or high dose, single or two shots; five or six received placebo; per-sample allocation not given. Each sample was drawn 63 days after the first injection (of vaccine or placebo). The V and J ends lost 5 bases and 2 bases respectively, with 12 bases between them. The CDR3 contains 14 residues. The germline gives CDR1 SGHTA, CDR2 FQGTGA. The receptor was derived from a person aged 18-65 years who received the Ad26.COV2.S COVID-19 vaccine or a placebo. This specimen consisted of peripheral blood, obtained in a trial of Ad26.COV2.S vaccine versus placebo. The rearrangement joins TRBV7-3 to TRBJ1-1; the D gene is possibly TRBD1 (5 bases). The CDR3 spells CASSGGAENTEAFF. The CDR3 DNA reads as TGTGCCAGCAGCGGGGGTGCGGAAAACACTGAAGCTTTCTTT.